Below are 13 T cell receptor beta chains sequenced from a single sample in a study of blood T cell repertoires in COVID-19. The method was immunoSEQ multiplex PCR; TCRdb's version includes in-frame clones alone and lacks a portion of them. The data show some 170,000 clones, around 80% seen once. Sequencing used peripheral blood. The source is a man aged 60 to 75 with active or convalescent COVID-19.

CDR3 sequence (DNA): TGCGCCAGCAGCTTGTCGGGGGACCGCTATGGCTACACCTTC. It is translated as CASSLSGDRYGYTF. The V call is TRBV5-1, the J call TRBJ1-2, with TRBD1 as a possible D gene (5 bases). Germline values: CDR1 SGHRS, CDR2 YFSETQ. The CDR3 length is 14 residues. Trimming left V 1 base short and J 4 bases short, with 11 bases between.

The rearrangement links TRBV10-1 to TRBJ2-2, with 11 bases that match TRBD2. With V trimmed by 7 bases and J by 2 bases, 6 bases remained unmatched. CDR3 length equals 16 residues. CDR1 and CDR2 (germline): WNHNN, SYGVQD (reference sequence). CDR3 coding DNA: TGCGCCAGCACTGACGGGACTAGCGGTAACACCGGGGAGCTGTTTTTT. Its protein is CASTDGTSGNTGELFF.

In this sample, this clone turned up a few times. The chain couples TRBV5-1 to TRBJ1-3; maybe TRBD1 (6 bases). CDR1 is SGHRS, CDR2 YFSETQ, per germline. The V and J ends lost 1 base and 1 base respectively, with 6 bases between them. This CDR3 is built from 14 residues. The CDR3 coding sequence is TGCGCCAGCAGCTTGACAGGGTCTGGAAACACCATATATTTT. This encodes CASSLTGSGNTIYF.

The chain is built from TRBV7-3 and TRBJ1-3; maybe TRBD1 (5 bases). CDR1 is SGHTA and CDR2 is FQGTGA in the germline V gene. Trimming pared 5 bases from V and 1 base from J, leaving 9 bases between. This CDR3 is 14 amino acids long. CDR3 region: CASSLGVSGNTIYF. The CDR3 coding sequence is TGTGCCAGCAGCCTAGGGGTTTCTGGAAACACCATATATTTT.

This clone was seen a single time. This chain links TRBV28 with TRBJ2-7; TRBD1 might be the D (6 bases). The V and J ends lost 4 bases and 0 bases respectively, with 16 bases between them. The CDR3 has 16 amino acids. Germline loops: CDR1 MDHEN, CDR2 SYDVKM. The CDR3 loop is CASSSPGQHRSYEQYF. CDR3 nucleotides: TGTGCCAGCAGTTCACCGGGACAACATCGCTCCTACGAGCAGTACTTC.

CDR3 in DNA: TGCGCCAGCAGCGGACAGGACGGTCCCCTGTCGGAGCAGTACTTC. Its translation: CASSGQDGPLSEQYF. The rearrangement links TRBV5-1 to TRBJ2-7, with 7 bases fitting TRBD1. CDR3 length: 15 amino acids. The V gene's germline CDR1 is SGHRS and CDR2 YFSETQ. J gave up 7 bases and V 4 bases, and 14 bases lay outside the gene matches.

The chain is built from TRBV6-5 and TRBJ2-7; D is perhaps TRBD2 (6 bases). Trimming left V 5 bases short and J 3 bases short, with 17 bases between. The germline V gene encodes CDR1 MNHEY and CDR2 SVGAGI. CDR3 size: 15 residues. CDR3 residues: CASSRDSTGGYEQYF. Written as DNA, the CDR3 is TGTGCCAGCAGTCGGGACTCTACAGGAGGCTACGAGCAGTACTTC.

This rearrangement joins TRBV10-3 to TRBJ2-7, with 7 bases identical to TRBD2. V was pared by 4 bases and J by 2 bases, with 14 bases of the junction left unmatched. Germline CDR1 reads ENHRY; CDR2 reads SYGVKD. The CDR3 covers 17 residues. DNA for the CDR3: TGTGCCATCAGTGGGGGGAACTCACTAGCGAGGCCCTACGAGCAGTACTTC. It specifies CAISGGNSLARPYEQYF.

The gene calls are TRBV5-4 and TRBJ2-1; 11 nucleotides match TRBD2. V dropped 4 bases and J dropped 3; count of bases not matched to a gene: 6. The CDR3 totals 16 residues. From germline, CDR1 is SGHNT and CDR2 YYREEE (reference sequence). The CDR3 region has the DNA TGTGCCAGCAGCCGGGGGACTAGCGGAAACTACAATGAGCAGTTCTTC. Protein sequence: CASSRGTSGNYNEQFF.

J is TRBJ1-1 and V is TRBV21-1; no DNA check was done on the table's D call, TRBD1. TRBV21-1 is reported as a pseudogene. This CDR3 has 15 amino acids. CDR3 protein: CASSKVQGKDTEAFF. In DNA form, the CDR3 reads TGTGCCAGCAGCAAAGTACAGGGAAAGGACACTGAAGCTTTCTTT.

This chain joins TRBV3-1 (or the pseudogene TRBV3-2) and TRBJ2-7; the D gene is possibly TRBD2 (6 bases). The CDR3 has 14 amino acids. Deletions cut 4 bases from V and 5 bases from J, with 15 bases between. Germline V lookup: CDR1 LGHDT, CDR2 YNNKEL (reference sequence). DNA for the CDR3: TGTGCCAGCAGCCTCCCCGGGAGTTTGAACGAGCAGTACTTC. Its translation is CASSLPGSLNEQYF.

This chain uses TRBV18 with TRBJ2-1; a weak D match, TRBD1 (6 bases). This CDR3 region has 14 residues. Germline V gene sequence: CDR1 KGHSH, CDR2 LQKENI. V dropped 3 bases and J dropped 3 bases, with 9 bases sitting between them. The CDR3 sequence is CASSPAGDYNEQFF. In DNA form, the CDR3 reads TGTGCCAGCTCACCTGCAGGGGACTACAATGAGCAGTTCTTC.

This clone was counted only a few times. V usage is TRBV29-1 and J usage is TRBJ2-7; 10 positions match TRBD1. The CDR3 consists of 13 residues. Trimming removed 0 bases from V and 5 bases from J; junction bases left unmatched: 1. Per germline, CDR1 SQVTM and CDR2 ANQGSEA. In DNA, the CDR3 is TGCAGCGTTGAAGATGGACAGGGGGACGAGCAGTACTTC. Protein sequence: CSVEDGQGDEQYF.